This T cell receptor beta chain was sequenced for a study of Graves' ophthalmopathy and Graves' hyperthyroidism. Study-level results: Classification of ophthalmopathy versus stable hyperthyroidism by a 13-signature model yielded around 88% sensitivity and about 83% specificity. Among expanded thyroid clonotypes above 0.001 frequency, most also occurred in blood.

This clonotype came up many times. As yet, its antigen is unknown. Hyperthyroidism is called stable when no ophthalmopathy develops within 18 months of follow-up. Patients were left out if they had other autoimmune diseases, uncontrolled infections, pregnancy or lactation. TCR beta CDR3 regions were amplified from RNA transcripts. HTBI-primed RT-PCR formed the first round, and a multiplex PCR formed the second. TCRdb used MiXCR to reprocess the multiplex PCR reads, holding one entry per CDR3 protein. The sample holds about 400,000 distinct CDR3 sequences, about 21% seen once. Trimming removed 5 bases from V and 3 bases from J, with 17 bases in between. The germline CDR1 and CDR2 sequences are SNHLY and FYNNEI. This CDR3 spans 15 amino acids.

Specimen: peripheral blood. The rearrangement uses TRBV2 and TRBJ2-7; D perhaps matches TRBD1 (6 bases). This TCR came from a woman in her late teens or twenties with stable Graves' hyperthyroidism. The DNA for the CDR3 is TGTGCCAGCAGTCCAGACAGGTCTCTAAACTACGAGCAGTACTTC. Its translation: CASSPDRSLNYEQYF.